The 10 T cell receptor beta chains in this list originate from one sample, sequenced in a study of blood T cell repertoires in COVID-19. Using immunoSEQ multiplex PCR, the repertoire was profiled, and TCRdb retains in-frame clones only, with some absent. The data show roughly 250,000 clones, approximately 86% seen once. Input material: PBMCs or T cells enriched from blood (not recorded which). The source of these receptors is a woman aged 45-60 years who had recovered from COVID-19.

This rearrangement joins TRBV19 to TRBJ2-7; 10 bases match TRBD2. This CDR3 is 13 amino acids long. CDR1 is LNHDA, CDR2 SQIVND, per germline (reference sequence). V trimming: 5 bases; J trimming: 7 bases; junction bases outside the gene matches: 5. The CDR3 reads CASSSLAGEEQYF. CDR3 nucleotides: TGTGCCAGTAGTTCTCTAGCGGGAGAAGAGCAGTACTTC. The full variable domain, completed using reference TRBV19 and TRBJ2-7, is DGGITQSPKYLFRKEGQNVTLSCEQNLNHDAMYWYRQDPGQGLRLIYYSQIVNDFQKGDIAEGYSVSREKKESFPLTVTSAQKNPTAFYLCASSSLAGEEQYFGPGTRLTVT.

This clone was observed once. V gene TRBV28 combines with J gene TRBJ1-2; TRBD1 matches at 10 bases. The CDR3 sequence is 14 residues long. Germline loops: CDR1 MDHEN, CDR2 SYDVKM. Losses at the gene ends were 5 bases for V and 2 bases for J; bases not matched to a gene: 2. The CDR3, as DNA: TGTGCCAGCAGTGGGGACAGGGGAAACTATGGCTACACCTTC. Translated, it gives CASSGDRGNYGYTF.

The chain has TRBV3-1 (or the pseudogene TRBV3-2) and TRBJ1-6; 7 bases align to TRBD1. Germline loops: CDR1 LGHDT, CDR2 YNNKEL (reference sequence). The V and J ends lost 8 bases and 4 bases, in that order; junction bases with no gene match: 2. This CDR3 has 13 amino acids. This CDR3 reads CASGGQYNSPLHF. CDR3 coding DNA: TGTGCCAGCGGGGGACAGTATAATTCACCCCTCCACTTT.

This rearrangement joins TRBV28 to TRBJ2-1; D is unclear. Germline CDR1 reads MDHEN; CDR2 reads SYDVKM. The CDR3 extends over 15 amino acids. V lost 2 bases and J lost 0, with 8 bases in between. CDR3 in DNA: TGTGCCAGCAGTTTAACGGCTAGCTCCTACAATGAGCAGTTCTTC. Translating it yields CASSLTASSYNEQFF.

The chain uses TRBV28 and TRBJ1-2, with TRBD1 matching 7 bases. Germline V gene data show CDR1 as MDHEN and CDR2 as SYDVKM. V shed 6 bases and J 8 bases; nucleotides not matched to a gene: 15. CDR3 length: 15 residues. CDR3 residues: CASRRQGVTAYGYTF. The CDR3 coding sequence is TGTGCCAGCAGACGACAGGGAGTGACGGCCTACGGCTACACCTTC.

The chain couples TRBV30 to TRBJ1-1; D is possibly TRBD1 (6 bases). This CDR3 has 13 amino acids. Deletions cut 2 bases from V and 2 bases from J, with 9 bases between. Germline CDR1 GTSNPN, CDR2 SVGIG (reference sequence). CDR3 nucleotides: TGTGCCTGGAGTAAACAGGGAAACACTGAAGCTTTCTTT. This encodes CAWSKQGNTEAFF.

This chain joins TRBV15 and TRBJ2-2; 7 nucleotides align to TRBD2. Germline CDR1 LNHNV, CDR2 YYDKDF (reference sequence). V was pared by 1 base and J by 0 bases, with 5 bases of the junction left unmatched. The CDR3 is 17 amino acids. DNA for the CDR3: TGTGCCACCAGCAGAGGCGGGAGCCACTCGAACACCGGGGAGCTGTTTTTT. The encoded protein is CATSRGGSHSNTGELFF.

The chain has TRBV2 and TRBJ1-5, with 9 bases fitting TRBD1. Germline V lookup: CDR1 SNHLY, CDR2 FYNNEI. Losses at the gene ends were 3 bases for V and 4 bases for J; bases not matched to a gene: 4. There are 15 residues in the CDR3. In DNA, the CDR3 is TGTGCCAGCAGTGAGGGACAGGGAACAAATCAGCCCCAGCATTTT. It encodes CASSEGQGTNQPQHF.

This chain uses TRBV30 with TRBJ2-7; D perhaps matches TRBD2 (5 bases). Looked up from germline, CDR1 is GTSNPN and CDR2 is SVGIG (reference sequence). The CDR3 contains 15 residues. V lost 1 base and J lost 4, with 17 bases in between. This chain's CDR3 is CAWSDPASPKYEQYF. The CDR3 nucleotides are TGTGCCTGGAGTGACCCTGCTAGCCCGAAGTACGAGCAGTACTTC.

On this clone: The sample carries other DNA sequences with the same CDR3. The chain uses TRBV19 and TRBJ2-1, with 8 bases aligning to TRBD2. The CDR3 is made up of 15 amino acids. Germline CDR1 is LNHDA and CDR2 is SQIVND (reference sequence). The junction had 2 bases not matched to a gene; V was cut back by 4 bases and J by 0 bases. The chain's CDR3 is CASSTSGSSYNEQFF. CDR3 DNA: TGTGCCAGTAGTACCAGCGGGAGCTCCTACAATGAGCAGTTCTTC.